The 13 T cell receptor beta chains below all came from one sample that was sequenced in a study of glioma-infiltrating T cells after dendritic cell vaccination. Noted time point: after dendritic cell vaccination, including at tumor progression/relapse. Assay: immunoSEQ multiplex PCR; the TCRdb copy retains only in-frame clones and omits some. This table has about 82,000 clones, less than 90% appearing once. The source was blood, collected after dendritic cell vaccination. These receptors all stem from a human donor with glioblastoma.

The chain links TRBV25-1 to TRBJ2-2; D is perhaps TRBD1 (5 bases). The CDR3 contains 15 residues. V was trimmed by 3 bases and J by 1 base, leaving 9 bases between them. Germline CDR1 MGHDK, CDR2 SYGVNS. This CDR3 reads CASSDPGLNTGELFF. In nucleotides, the CDR3 is TGTGCCAGCAGTGACCCAGGGCTGAACACCGGGGAGCTGTTTTTT.

Regarding this clone: An end of the junction does not agree with germline; a read error may underlie this. The sample contains more than one DNA sequence encoding this CDR3. This chain links TRBV5-6 with TRBJ2-7; 11 nucleotides line up with TRBD2. Germline V gene sequence: CDR1 SGHDT, CDR2 YYEEEE. This CDR3 is 17 amino acids long. For the CDR3, the DNA is TGCGCCAGCAGCTTGGAGGTGACTAGCGGGGAATCCTACGAGCAGTACTTC. Translating it yields CASSLEVTSGESYEQYF.

This clone appeared a single time. The rearrangement uses TRBV6-5 and TRBJ2-5, with 8 bases identical to TRBD1. The CDR3 loop spans 12 amino acids. Germline trimming cut 5 bases from V and 4 bases from J; bases unmatched to any gene: 0. Germline V gives CDR1 MNHEY, CDR2 SVGAGI. The CDR3 nucleotides read TGTGCCAGCAGTACAGGGGGAGAGACCCAGTACTTC. Amino acid sequence: CASSTGGETQYF.

V and J are TRBV11-1 and TRBJ2-5, with D maybe TRBD1 (7 bases). Trimming pared 0 bases from V and 0 bases from J, leaving 11 bases between. The CDR3 runs 16 residues. Per germline, CDR1 SGHAT and CDR2 FQDESV (reference sequence). CDR3 nucleotide sequence: TGTGCCAGCAGCTTAGCGCTCAGGGGGGACCAAGAGACCCAGTACTTC. Its translation is CASSLALRGDQETQYF.

The chain is built from TRBV19 and TRBJ2-5; perhaps TRBD1 as D (5 bases). The CDR3 has 15 amino acids. Per the germline V gene, CDR1 is LNHDA and CDR2 is SQIVND (reference sequence). The V gene lost 4 bases and the J gene lost 5 bases, with 17 bases spanning the gap. CDR3 DNA sequence: TGTGCCAGTAGTACCTCCCTGGCAGCAGGGGAGACCCAGTACTTC. Amino acids: CASSTSLAAGETQYF.

This clone occurred once. This chain links TRBV19 with TRBJ2-7; D call uncertain. From germline, CDR1 is LNHDA and CDR2 SQIVND (reference sequence). The V end lost 0 bases, the J end lost 0 bases, and 6 bases lay between the germline ends. The CDR3 runs 14 residues. The CDR3 sequence is CASSIDKSSYEQYF. CDR3 nucleotides: TGTGCCAGTAGTATAGACAAGAGCTCCTACGAGCAGTACTTC.

This rearrangement joins TRBV7-9 to TRBJ1-1; D not resolved. Trimming removed 0 bases at V and 1 base at J, with 9 bases between. The CDR3 length is 15 residues. Germline V gene sequence: CDR1 SEHNR, CDR2 FQNEAQ (reference sequence). The CDR3 loop reads CASSLAGAANTEAFF. The CDR3 DNA is TGTGCCAGCAGCTTAGCAGGAGCAGCGAACACTGAAGCTTTCTTT.

The gene calls are TRBV5-1 and TRBJ2-1, with TRBD2 matching 7 bases. This CDR3 contains 16 residues. Germline lookup yields CDR1 SGHRS and CDR2 YFSETQ. The V gene end was trimmed by 6 bases and the J gene end by 8 bases; junction bases not matched to a gene: 17. CDR3 in DNA: TGCGCCAGCAATAATTTCTTAGGGACTAACGGCGATGAGCAGTTCTTC. This translates into CASNNFLGTNGDEQFF.

This chain links TRBV14 with TRBJ2-7; TRBD1 matches 7 bases. V was clipped by 2 bases and J by 2 bases; unmatched bases: 12. The CDR3 consists of 17 residues. Germline V gives CDR1 SGHDN, CDR2 FVKESK. The CDR3 reads CASSQQKDRYLTYEQYF. CDR3 DNA sequence: TGTGCCAGCAGCCAACAGAAGGACAGGTATCTTACCTACGAGCAGTACTTC.

The chain links TRBV2 to TRBJ2-7; the match to TRBD1 covers 9 bases. The CDR3 extends over 13 amino acids. The V segment lost 8 bases and the J segment 5 bases; nucleotides outside the gene matches: 7. Germline V CDR1 and CDR2: SNHLY, FYNNEI. The DNA of the CDR3 is TGTGCCAGCCAACAGGGGGCGCGAGACGAGCAGTACTTC. It is translated as CASQQGARDEQYF.

The chain combines TRBV2 with TRBJ2-3; D gene uncertain. Germline loops: CDR1 SNHLY, CDR2 FYNNEI. Trimming removed 0 bases at V and 0 bases at J, with 16 bases between. The length of the CDR3 is 18 residues. The CDR3 protein is CASSEATGFPSSTDTQYF. CDR3 coding DNA: TGTGCCAGCAGTGAAGCAACCGGGTTTCCATCTAGCACAGATACGCAGTATTTT.

This rearrangement joins TRBV5-4 to TRBJ2-1; weak D call: TRBD2 (6 bases). This CDR3 has 15 amino acids. CDR1 SGHNT and CDR2 YYREEE come from the germline V gene (reference sequence). The germline V and J ends were trimmed by 0 bases and 3 bases, with 10 bases remaining between them. The chain's CDR3 is CASSLGIAVYNEQFF. The CDR3 DNA sequence: TGTGCCAGCAGCTTGGGGATAGCGGTCTACAATGAGCAGTTCTTC.

The rearrangement joins TRBV13 to TRBJ1-2; 8 nucleotides agree with TRBD1. The CDR3 is 14 residues long. J gave up 8 bases and V 5 bases, and 10 bases lay outside the gene matches. The germline gives CDR1 PRHDT, CDR2 FYEKMQ (reference sequence). DNA of the CDR3: TGTGCCAGCAGCCCCCCGGACAGGGTAGAAGGCTACACCTTC. Encoded protein: CASSPPDRVEGYTF.